The TCR beta chain under discussion was sequenced for a study of high-grade serous ovarian cancer treatment subgroups. Overall study findings and caveats: Clonal relatedness tracked neoantigen level, and by trend copy number and mutation load. Different patients shared almost no repertoire; same-patient tumors shared about 0.1 to 0.79.

The CDR3 spans 13 residues. V gave up 6 bases and J gave up 3 bases, with 9 bases separating them. Germline CDR1 MDHEN, CDR2 SYDVKM. Sequenced by immunoSEQ multiplex PCR; TCRdb stores in-frame clones only, minus some. Of 7,500 to 10,000 clones in the sample, 60% to 80% were seen once. Tumor tissue was taken before any definitive surgery or chemotherapy was given. This clone was counted only a few times. Its antigen remains unknown. This chain links TRBV28 with TRBJ1-3; maybe TRBD1 (5 bases). Sequencing input: tumor tissue. The TCR comes from a human donor with high-grade serous ovarian cancer. The CDR3, as DNA: TGTGCCAGCAGCCTAGGGGTTGGAAACACCATATATTTT. This gives the protein CASSLGVGNTIYF.